This T cell receptor (beta chain) was profiled in a study of CD8 T cells in ankylosing spondylitis. With V trimmed by 1 base and J by 12 bases, 3 bases remained unmatched. CDR1 and CDR2 (germline): SGHDN, FVKESK. The CDR3 contains 12 residues. As to this clonotype: As yet, its antigen is unknown.

Findings of the study overall: What seemed typical of ankylosing spondylitis blood was a TCR beta motif built from about 8 highly homologous variants. Some motif variants had been reported before (in reactive arthritis synovial fluid and blood).

MiXCR, applied by TCRdb to the 5' RACE reads, yields one record per CDR3 protein. Of about 800,000 distinct CDR3 sequences in the sample, about 12% are singletons; the top ten hold 0.51%. The rearrangement uses TRBV14 and TRBJ2-1, with TRBD2 matching over 7 bases. Material: blood, either unsorted or a sorted T cell fraction (not recorded which). The source of this sequence is a male donor with ankylosing spondylitis. CDR3 in DNA: TGTGCCAGCAGCCAAGGGCCGGGAGGGCAGTTCTTC. It yields the protein CASSQGPGGQFF.